This T cell receptor beta chain is drawn from a study of beta chain features in type 1 diabetes (dated by TCRdb to the late 2010s). Looking at the study overall: Patients and healthy donors did not differ in mean age, gender distribution, total cell number or subset yield. A total of over 90,000,000 sorted cells were examined across all samples, and a strong correlation was observed between cell number per subset and RNA yield. The study compared the TCRB repertoires of sorted circulating CD4+ T cell subsets in recently diagnosed type 1 diabetes patients with those in matched healthy donors. Regulatory and stem cell-like memory subsets were obtained from only 8 patients and roughly 8 healthy donors, while naive and central memory subsets were obtained from all 30 or so donors.

Of note for this clone: What this receptor recognizes is not known. Base qualities are not recorded, but no much larger clone differs from it by a single base.

The High Capacity cDNA Reverse Transcription Kit was used to reverse transcribe all of the isolated RNA, meaning that expressed TCRB transcripts were what got sequenced. Naive, central memory and regulatory T cell samples underwent deep immunoSEQ sequencing, averaging around 3.7 million total reads per sample. Sorted cells were lysed in RLT buffer, and RNA was extracted using DNase-treated RNeasy Micro or Mini kits according to cell number. To prevent cross-contamination, every cell subset was processed on its own, while patient and healthy donor samples were processed together. The immunoSEQ multiplex PCR was used to amplify TCRB sequences from cDNA, yielding 87-bp fragments that span the CDR3 region. Sequencing of the amplicons was done on the Illumina HiSeq platform. As for how the authors treated the data: Synthetic template baselines were used to correct PCR bias computationally, reads within Hamming distance 2 were collapsed, and singletons that could not be merged were discarded. Reads were aligned to IMGT to assign V, D and J genes, CDR3 length, and insertions or deletions at six rearrangement sites. Within each subset, clonotype counts were normalized to sorted cell number, and only after that were true diversity and Gini coefficients computed with the tcR R package. Repertoire sharing was quantified using the overlap coefficient calculated on TCRB nucleotide sequences. Out-of-frame TCRB sequences from naive cells were analyzed as a proxy for the pre-selection repertoire. TCRdb took this table from immuneACCESS and kept in-frame rearrangements with V and J called. Such tables lack part of the clones; where checked against another copy, unresolved V genes explain under half of the gap, and the rest is unexplained. That table furnishes V, J and clone size, whereas the DNA furnished D and trimming. The sample yields 300,000 to 400,000 clones; roughly 12% were counted once. Jointly, the top ten make up under 0.02% of the sample.

The V and J ends are trimmed by 5 bases and 4 bases, leaving 12 bases between them. Including cysteine and phenylalanine, the CDR3 has 14 amino acids. Only CDR3 DNA remains: 42 bases, in frame from the first base. The germline V gene gives CDR1 as ENHRY and CDR2 as SYGVKD. Broad study findings and their caveats: Shorter templates might be favored by PCR, yet because patient and control samples were amplified and corrected together, any such skew would affect both groups equally. Patients with type 1 diabetes made fewer insertions and deleted more nucleotides at VDJ recombination sites, implying thymic rearrangement abnormalities. Because cDNA was sequenced instead of genomic DNA, highly expressing activated cells could be over-represented, though the groups showed no difference in activation or CD3 levels. A moderate but significant shortening of TCRB CDR3 length was observed in type 1 diabetes patients in all four CD4+ subsets. HLA sub-analyses involved small numbers of individuals, so any influence of HLA type on TCRB rearrangement remained unresolved. The naive, central memory and regulatory TCRB repertoires appeared to resemble one another more closely among patients than among healthy donors.

Each donor gave one peripheral blood draw, averaging about 120 mL, which was collected into heparinised tubes. Using a panel that included CD45RO, CCR7, CD25, CD127, CD95 and CD27, naive, central memory, regulatory and stem cell-like memory CD4+ T cells were sorted on a BD FACSAria II. Every sorted population had a purity above 95%. PBMCs were isolated immediately by Lymphoprep density gradient centrifugation and stained directly without culture. So that batch effects would be minimized, each experiment stained and sorted samples in pairs, pairing one healthy donor with one patient. The clonotype originates from a young man in good health. The sequence joins TRBV10-3 to TRBJ2-1, and TRBD2 may be the D gene, going by 5 matching bases. The sample taken for sequencing was naive CD4+ T cells from blood. The label giving this sample's cell subset or site can be read as: true naive CD4+ T cells. The CDR3 region reads CAISTSGEYNEQFF. At the DNA level, the sequence is TGTGCCATCAGTACCTCCGGGGAATACAATGAGCAGTTCTTC.